The present entry profiles one TCR beta chain with its context. Its antigen is not identified. The table came from immunoSEQ multiplex PCR; TCRdb's copy has only in-frame clones and leaves some out. The sample holds roughly 1.4 million clones, 98% seen once. The data were taken from a study of shared clonotypes between healthy human individuals. Study-level results: Shared clonotypes: about 4.6% naive CD4, around 3.7% naive CD8, about 2.4% memory CD4, 0.35% to 0.5% memory CD8. The study found lower generation probabilities in non-shared clonotypes than in those shared by all four donors. The study sampled only blood, and tissue repertoires likely differ.

Sequenced: naive CD4+ T cells sorted from blood. Described subset: CD45RA+ positively selected. This receptor was obtained from a young man in good health.

The CDR3 bases are TGCGCCAGCAGCTTGAGGTTAGCGGACCGCTCCTACAATGAGCAGTTCTTC. Amino acid sequence: CASSLRLADRSYNEQFF. V is TRBV5-1 and J is TRBJ2-1; D might be TRBD2 (6 bases). The CDR3 length is 17 residues. Germline V gives CDR1 SGHRS, CDR2 YFSETQ. The V gene lost 1 base and the J gene lost 0 bases, with 14 bases spanning the gap.